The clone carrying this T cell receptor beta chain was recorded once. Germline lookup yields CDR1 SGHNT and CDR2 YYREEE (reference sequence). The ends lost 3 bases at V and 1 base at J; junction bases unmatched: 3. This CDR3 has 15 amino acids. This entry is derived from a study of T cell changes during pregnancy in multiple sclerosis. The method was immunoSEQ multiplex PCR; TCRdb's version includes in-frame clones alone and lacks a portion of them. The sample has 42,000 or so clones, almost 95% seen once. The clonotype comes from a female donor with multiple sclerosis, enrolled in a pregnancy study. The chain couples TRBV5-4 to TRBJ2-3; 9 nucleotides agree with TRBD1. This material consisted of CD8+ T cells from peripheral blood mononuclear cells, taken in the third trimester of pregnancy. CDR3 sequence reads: CASSSRTGGTDTQYF. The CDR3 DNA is TGTGCCAGCAGCTCCCGGACAGGGGGCACAGATACGCAGTATTTT.